This is a list of T cell receptor beta chains from one sample in a study of T cell responses to AZD1222 COVID-19 vaccine. Profiling relied on immunoSEQ multiplex PCR, and the TCRdb table lists in-frame clones only, not all of them. The repertoire consists of some 150,000 clones, with 91% occurring once and the leading ten covering 4.5% to 6.5%. This material consisted of peripheral blood, taken on day 0 of AZD1222 vaccination. The receptors originated from an adult in good health. The CDR3 runs from the conserved cysteine through the conserved F or W. D genes are given only for firm matches. Expanded clones are given a class, and other clones once, few, many or no size at all.

j_call clone_size v_call d_call cdr3_nt cdr3_aa
TRBJ1-2 - TRBV15 - TGTGCCACCAGCAGAGATAGGGGGGGGATGGCTGGCTACACCTTC CATSRDRGGMAGYTF
TRBJ2-7 - TRBV10-3 TRBD1 TGTGCCATCAGTGACTTACGCGACAGGGGGCCTTACGAGCAGTACTTC CAISDLRDRGPYEQYF
TRBJ1-2 - TRBV19 - TGTGCCAGTAGTATGAAACAGATGGATGGCTACACCTTC CASSMKQMDGYTF
TRBJ1-4 - TRBV28 - TGTGCCAGCAGTTTATCGCCGGCGAATGAAAAACTGTTTTTT CASSLSPANEKLFF
TRBJ2-1 - TRBV5-6 - TGTGCCAGCAGCTTGGGACTTAACAATGAGCAGTTCTTC CASSLGLNNEQFF
TRBJ2-1 - TRBV4-3 TRBD2 TGCGCCAGCAGCCCCGGGACTAGTCCCTACAATGAGCAGTTCTTC CASSPGTSPYNEQFF
TRBJ1-5 few TRBV28 - TGTGCCAGCAGCTCGGGGCCCAATCAGCCCCAGCATTTT CASSSGPNQPQHF
TRBJ1-1 - TRBV6-2/TRBV6-3 - TGTGCCAGCAGTTACCTGGGCAGAATGACGAACACTGAAGCTTTCTTT CASSYLGRMTNTEAFF
TRBJ2-2 - TRBV19 TRBD2 TGTGCCAGTACCGTAGCGGGAGAGCACACCGGGGAGCTGTTTTTT CASTVAGEHTGELFF
TRBJ2-5 medium-sized TRBV6-2/TRBV6-3 - TGTGCCAGCAGTTACTCGGTGTTAGTTGGGAGGCAAGAGACCCAGTACTTC CASSYSVLVGRQETQYF
TRBJ1-2 - TRBV5-8 - TGTGCCAGCAGCTTGGGGCAGGGGTGGAACTATGGCTACACCTTC CASSLGQGWNYGYTF
TRBJ1-2 - TRBV14 TRBD1 TGTGCCAGCAGCCAAGATTCGGGACAGGGGGCTGGTTACTATGGCTACACCTTC CASSQDSGQGAGYYGYTF
TRBJ2-5 - TRBV4-2 - TGTGCCAGCAGCCAATGGGGGTCCCAAGAGACCCAGTACTTC CASSQWGSQETQYF
TRBJ2-3 - TRBV15 - TGTGCCACCAGCAGAGATCCCGACACAGATACGCAGTATTTT CATSRDPDTDTQYF
TRBJ2-2 few TRBV5-1 TRBD2 TGCGCCAGCAGGGCGGGAGGTGACGGGGAGCTGTTTTTT CASRAGGDGELFF
TRBJ1-4 - TRBV23-1 TRBD1 TGCGCCAGCAGTCCAGCGGACAGGGGATATAATGAAAAACTGTTTTTT CASSPADRGYNEKLFF
TRBJ1-2 - TRBV19 - TGTGCCAGTAGTACGGGGCTCGGCTACACCTTC CASSTGLGYTF
TRBJ1-1 - TRBV12-5 - TGTGCTAGTGGTTTTAGACAGAGGGCTTTCTTT CASGFRQRAFF
TRBJ1-2 - TRBV2 - TGTGCCAGCAGAGGAGACAGGACCGTCTATGGCTACACCTTC CASRGDRTVYGYTF
TRBJ1-1 - TRBV7-2 TRBD1 TGTGCCAGCAGCTTGGACAGGTGGAACACTGAAGCTTTCTTT CASSLDRWNTEAFF
TRBJ2-3 - TRBV30 TRBD2 TGTGCCTGGAGTGTAGCGGGAGTGGATACGCAGTATTTT CAWSVAGVDTQYF
TRBJ2-1 - TRBV7-3 - TGTGCCAGCAGCTTGTCCCCGAGCTCCTACAATGAGCAGTTCTTC CASSLSPSSYNEQFF
TRBJ1-3 - TRBV7-9 - TGTGCCAGCAGCCGAAGACGCGGAAACACCATATATTTT CASSRRRGNTIYF
TRBJ2-7 once TRBV27 TRBD1 TGTGCCAGCAGTTTATCGGGACAGGGGGCATACGAGCAGTACTTC CASSLSGQGAYEQYF
TRBJ2-7 - TRBV28 - TGTGCCAGCAGCTCAAAAGGCAGGGAGCAGTACTTC CASSSKGREQYF
TRBJ1-2 - TRBV6-5 TRBD1 TGTGCCAGCAGTAACGACAGGGGGCTGGATGGCTACACCTTC CASSNDRGLDGYTF
TRBJ1-1 - TRBV5-6 - TGTGCCAGCAGCTTGTTTGGCGAGGGGGGTCGGACTGAAGCTTTCTTT CASSLFGEGGRTEAFF
TRBJ1-1 - TRBV4-2 - TGTGCCAGCAGCCAGGGTACCGACACTGAAGCTTTCTTT CASSQGTDTEAFF
TRBJ2-7 - TRBV5-1 - TGCGCCAGCAGCTTGGGTTGGGGGGAGAGCTACGAGCAGTACTTC CASSLGWGESYEQYF
TRBJ2-5 - TRBV5-1 - TGCGCCAGCAGCCCCGAATCACCGGAGACCCAGTACTTC CASSPESPETQYF
TRBJ1-2 few TRBV7-9 - TGTGCCAGCAGTTCTACAATGGACAGCTACTATGGCTACACCTTC CASSSTMDSYYGYTF
TRBJ2-7 - TRBV6-5 TRBD2 TGTGCCAGCAGGAAGGGAGCGGGACTCTCCTACGAGCAGTACTTC CASRKGAGLSYEQYF
TRBJ2-7 - TRBV29-1 - TGCAGCGTTGAATTGACAGACTACGAGCAGTACTTC CSVELTDYEQYF
TRBJ1-6 - TRBV4-2 - TGTGCCAGCAGCCAAGTGGCCTCTAATTCACCCCTCCACTTT CASSQVASNSPLHF
TRBJ2-6 - TRBV7-9 - TGTGCCAGCAGCCCCACTAGGGGGGCCAACGTCCTGACTTTC CASSPTRGANVLTF
TRBJ1-6 - TRBV27 - TGTGCCAGCAGTTTAAATCCGTATAATTCACCCCTCCACTTT CASSLNPYNSPLHF
TRBJ1-2 once TRBV19 TRBD1 TGTGCCAGTAGGGGACAGCCACAGAACTTCTATGGCTACACCTTC CASRGQPQNFYGYTF
TRBJ2-1 - TRBV7-3 - TGTGCCAGCAGCCAGACCTTAGGGGGGCTGAATGAGCAGTTCTTC CASSQTLGGLNEQFF
TRBJ2-2 - TRBV7-6 TRBD1 TGTGCCAGCAGCCCTGGACAGGGGTCGAACACCGGGGAGCTGTTTTTT CASSPGQGSNTGELFF
TRBJ2-3 - TRBV11-2 - TGTGCCAGCAGCTTAAGACCTCAGGGTACCCGGCTAGATACGCAGTATTTT CASSLRPQGTRLDTQYF
TRBJ2-1 - TRBV7-6 - TGTGCCAGCAGCTCACGACTAACCAATGAGCAGTTCTTC CASSSRLTNEQFF
TRBJ1-6 many TRBV7-9 TRBD1 TGTGCCAGCAGCATACACAGGGGAAAGGGTTCACCCCTCCACTTT CASSIHRGKGSPLHF
TRBJ1-2 - TRBV28 - TGTGCCAGCAGTCCAAACTCAGGGGCAGAGAAAGGCTACACCTTC CASSPNSGAEKGYTF
TRBJ2-6 - TRBV6-1 - TGTGCCAGCAGTGAAGAGGAGGGCTCTGGGGCCAACGTCCTGACTTTC CASSEEEGSGANVLTF
TRBJ2-2 - TRBV19 - TGTGCCAGTAGTATCGGGCTCTTGGGGGCCGGGGAGCTGTTTTTT CASSIGLLGAGELFF
TRBJ2-1 - TRBV19 - TGTGCCAGTAGTATAGTAGGCAATGAGCAGTTCTTC CASSIVGNEQFF
TRBJ2-3 - TRBV11-2 - TGTGCCAGCAGCTTGGGGACCACCACAGATACGCAGTATTTT CASSLGTTTDTQYF
TRBJ2-7 - TRBV6-5 TRBD2 TGTGCCAGCAGGGGATGGGGGGGCGAGCAGTACTTC CASRGWGGEQYF
TRBJ1-3 - TRBV9 - TGTGCCAGCAGCGTAGGAGAATCTGGAAACACCATATATTTT CASSVGESGNTIYF
TRBJ1-2 - TRBV19 TRBD1 TGTGCCAGTAGTCCCTCGGGACAGGTCTATGGCTACACCTTC CASSPSGQVYGYTF
TRBJ2-2 - TRBV2 - TGTGCCAGCAGTGGTTTTCCCGGGGAGCTGTTTTTT CASSGFPGELFF
TRBJ2-7 - TRBV9 TRBD1 TGTGCCAGCAGCTACCGGGACAGGGATCACGAGCAGTACTTC CASSYRDRDHEQYF
TRBJ2-1 - TRBV28 TRBD2 TGTGCCAGCAGCCAAGTTACCCACCATAGCGGGGGGGGGTTCTTC CASSQVTHHSGGGFF
TRBJ2-5 - TRBV18 - TGTGCCAGCTCACCCCCGGGACTTGGGGAGACCCAGTACTTC CASSPPGLGETQYF